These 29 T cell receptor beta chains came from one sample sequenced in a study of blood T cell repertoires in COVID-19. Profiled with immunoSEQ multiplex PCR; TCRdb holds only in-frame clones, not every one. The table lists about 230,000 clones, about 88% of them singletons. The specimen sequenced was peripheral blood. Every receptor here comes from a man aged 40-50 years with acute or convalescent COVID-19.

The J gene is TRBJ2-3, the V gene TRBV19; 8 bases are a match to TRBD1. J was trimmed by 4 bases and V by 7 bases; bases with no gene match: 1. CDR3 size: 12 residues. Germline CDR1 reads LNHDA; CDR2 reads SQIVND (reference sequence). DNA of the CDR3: TGTGCCAGTACAGGGGGCGCAGATACGCAGTATTTT. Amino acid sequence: CASTGGADTQYF.

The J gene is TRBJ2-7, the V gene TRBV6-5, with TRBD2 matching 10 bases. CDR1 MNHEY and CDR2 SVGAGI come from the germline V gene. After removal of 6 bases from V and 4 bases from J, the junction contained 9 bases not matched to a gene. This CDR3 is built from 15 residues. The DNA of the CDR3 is TGTGCCAGCAGCAACTACGGACTAGCGGTATACGAGCAGTACTTC. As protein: CASSNYGLAVYEQYF.

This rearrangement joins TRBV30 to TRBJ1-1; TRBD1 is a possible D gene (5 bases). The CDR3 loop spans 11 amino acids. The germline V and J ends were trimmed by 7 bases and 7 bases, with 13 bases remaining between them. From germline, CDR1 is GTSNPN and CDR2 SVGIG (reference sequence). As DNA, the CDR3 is TGTGCCTCCGATAGGGGTCGTGAAGCTTTCTTT. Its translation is CASDRGREAFF.

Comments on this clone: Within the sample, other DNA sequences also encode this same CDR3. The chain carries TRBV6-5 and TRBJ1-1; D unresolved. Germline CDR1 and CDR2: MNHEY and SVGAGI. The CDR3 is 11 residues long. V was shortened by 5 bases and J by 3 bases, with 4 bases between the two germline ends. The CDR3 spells CASSRDTEAFF. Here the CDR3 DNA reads TGTGCCAGCAGTCGTGACACTGAAGCTTTCTTT.

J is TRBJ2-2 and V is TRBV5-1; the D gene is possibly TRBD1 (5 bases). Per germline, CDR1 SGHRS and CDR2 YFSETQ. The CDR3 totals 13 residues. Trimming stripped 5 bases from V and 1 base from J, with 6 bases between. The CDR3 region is CASSRGNTGELFF. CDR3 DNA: TGCGCCAGCAGTAGGGGGAACACCGGGGAGCTGTTTTTT.

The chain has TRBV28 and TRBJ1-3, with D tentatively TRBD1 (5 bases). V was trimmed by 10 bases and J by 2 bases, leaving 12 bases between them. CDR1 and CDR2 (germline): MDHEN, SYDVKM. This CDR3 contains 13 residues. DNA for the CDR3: TGTGCCACCCAGGGAGGGGCTGGAAACACCATATATTTT. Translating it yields CATQGGAGNTIYF.

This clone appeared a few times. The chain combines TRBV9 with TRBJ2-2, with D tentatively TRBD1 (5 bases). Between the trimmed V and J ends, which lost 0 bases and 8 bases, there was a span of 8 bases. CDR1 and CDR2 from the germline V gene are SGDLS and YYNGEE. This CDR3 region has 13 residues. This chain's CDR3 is CASSVGPGGELFF. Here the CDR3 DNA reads TGTGCCAGCAGCGTAGGCCCAGGGGGGGAGCTGTTTTTT.

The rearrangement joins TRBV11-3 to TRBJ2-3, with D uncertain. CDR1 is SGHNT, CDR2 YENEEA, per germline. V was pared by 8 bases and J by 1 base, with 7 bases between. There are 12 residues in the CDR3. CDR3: CASSPGTDTQYF. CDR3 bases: TGTGCCAGCTCCCCCGGCACAGATACGCAGTATTTT.

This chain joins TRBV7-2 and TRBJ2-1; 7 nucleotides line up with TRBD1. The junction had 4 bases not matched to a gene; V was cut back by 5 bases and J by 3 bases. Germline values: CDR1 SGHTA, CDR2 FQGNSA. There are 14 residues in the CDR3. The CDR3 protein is CASSQQGVYNEQFF. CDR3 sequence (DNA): TGTGCCAGCAGCCAGCAGGGGGTCTACAATGAGCAGTTCTTC.

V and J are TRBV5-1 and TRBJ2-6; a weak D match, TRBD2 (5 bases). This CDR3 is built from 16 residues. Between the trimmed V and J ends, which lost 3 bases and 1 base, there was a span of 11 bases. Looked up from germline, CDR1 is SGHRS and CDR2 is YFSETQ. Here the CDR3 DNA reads TGCGCCAGCAGCTCCGGGGAGATATCTGGGGCCAACGTCCTGACTTTC. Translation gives CASSSGEISGANVLTF.

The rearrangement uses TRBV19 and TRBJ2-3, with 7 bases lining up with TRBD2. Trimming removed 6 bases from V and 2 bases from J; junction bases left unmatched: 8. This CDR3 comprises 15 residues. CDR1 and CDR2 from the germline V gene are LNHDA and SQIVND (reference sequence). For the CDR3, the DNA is TGTGCCAGTAGCATTGGGGGGGGATCCACAGATACGCAGTATTTT. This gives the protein CASSIGGGSTDTQYF.

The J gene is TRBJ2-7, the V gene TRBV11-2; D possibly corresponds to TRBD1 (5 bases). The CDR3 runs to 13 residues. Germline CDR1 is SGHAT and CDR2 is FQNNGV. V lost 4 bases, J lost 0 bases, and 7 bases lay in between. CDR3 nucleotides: TGTGCCAGCAGCTCGACAGCCTCCTACGAGCAGTACTTC. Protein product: CASSSTASYEQYF.

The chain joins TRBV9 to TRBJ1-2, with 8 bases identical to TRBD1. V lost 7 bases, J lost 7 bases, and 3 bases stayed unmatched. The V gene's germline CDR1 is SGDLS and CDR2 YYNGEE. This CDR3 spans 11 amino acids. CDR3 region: CASGQGIGYTF. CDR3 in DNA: TGTGCCAGCGGACAGGGAATTGGCTACACCTTC.

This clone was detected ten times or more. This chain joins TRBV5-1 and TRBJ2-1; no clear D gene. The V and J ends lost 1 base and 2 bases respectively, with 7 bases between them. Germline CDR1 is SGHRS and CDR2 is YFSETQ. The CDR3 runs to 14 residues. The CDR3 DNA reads TGCGCCAGCAGCTTGACTAATGCCTACAATGAGCAGTTCTTC. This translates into CASSLTNAYNEQFF.

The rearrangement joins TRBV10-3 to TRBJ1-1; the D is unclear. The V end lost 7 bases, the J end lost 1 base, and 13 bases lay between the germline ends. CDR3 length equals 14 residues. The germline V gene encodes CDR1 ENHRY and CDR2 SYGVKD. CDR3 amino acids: CAIKSGGANTEAFF. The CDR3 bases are TGTGCCATCAAATCCGGAGGAGCGAACACTGAAGCTTTCTTT.

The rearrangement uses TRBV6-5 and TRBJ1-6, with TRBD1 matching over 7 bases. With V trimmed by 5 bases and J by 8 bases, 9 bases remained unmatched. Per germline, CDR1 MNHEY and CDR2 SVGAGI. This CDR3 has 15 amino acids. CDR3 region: CASSRQGKFDSPLHF. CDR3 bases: TGTGCCAGCAGTAGACAGGGTAAGTTCGATTCACCCCTCCACTTT.

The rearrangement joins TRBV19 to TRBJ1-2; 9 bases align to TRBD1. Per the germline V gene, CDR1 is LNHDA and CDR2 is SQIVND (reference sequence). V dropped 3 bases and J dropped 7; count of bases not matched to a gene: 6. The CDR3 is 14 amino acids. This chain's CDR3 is CASSITGGDGGYTF. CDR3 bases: TGTGCCAGTAGTATCACAGGGGGCGACGGTGGCTACACCTTC.

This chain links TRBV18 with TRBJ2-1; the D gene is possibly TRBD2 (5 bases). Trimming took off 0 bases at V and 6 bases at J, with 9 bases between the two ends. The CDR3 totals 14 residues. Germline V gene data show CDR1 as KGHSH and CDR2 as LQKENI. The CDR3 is CASSPPGGGNEQFF. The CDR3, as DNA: TGTGCCAGCTCACCACCGGGCGGAGGCAATGAGCAGTTCTTC.

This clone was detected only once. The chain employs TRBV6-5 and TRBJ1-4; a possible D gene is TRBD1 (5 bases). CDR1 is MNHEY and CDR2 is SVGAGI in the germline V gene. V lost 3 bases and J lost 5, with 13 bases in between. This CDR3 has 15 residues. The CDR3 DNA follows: TGTGCCAGCAGTTATTCGGGGGGAGGAAATGAAAAACTGTTTTTT. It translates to CASSYSGGGNEKLFF.

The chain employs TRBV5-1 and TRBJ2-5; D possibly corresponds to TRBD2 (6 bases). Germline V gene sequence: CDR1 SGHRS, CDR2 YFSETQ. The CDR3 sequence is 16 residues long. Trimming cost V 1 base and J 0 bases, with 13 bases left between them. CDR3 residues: CASSLRAGRDQETQYF. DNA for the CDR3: TGCGCCAGCAGCTTGAGGGCGGGGCGGGACCAAGAGACCCAGTACTTC. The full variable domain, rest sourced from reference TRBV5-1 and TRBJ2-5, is KAGVTQTPRYLIKTRGQQVTLSCSPISGHRSVSWYQQTPGQGLQFLFEYFSETQRNKGNFPGRFSGRQFSNSRSEMNVSTLELGDSALYLCASSLRAGRDQETQYFGPGTRLLVL.

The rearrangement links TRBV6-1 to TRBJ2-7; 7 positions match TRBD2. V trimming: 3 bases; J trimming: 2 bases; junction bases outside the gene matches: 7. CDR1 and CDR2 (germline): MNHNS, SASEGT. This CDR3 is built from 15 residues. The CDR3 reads CASSEFNGGTYEQYF. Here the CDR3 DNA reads TGTGCCAGCAGTGAGTTCAACGGGGGGACCTACGAGCAGTACTTC.

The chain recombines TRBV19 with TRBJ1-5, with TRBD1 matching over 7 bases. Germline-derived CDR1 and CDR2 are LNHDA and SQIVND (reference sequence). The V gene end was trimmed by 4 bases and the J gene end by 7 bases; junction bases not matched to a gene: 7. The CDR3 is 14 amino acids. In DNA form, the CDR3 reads TGTGCCAGTAGTAAGGGACAGAGTGGCCAGCCCCAGCATTTT. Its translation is CASSKGQSGQPQHF. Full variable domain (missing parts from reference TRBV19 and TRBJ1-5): DGGITQSPKYLFRKEGQNVTLSCEQNLNHDAMYWYRQDPGQGLRLIYYSQIVNDFQKGDIAEGYSVSREKKESFPLTVTSAQKNPTAFYLCASSKGQSGQPQHFGDGTRLSIL.

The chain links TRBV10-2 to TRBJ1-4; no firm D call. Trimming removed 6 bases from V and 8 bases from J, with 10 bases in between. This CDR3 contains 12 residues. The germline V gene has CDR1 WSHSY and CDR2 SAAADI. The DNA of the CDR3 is TGCGCCAGCAGCGACCCGGGGGAAAAACTGTTTTTT. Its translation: CASSDPGEKLFF.

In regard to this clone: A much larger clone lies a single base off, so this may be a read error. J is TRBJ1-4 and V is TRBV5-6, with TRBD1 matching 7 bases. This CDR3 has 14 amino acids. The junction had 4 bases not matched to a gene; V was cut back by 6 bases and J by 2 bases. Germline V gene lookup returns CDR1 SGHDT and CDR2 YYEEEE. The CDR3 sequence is CASTQTGTNEKLFF. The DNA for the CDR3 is TGTGCCAGCACCCAGACAGGGACTAATGAAAAACTGTTTTTT.

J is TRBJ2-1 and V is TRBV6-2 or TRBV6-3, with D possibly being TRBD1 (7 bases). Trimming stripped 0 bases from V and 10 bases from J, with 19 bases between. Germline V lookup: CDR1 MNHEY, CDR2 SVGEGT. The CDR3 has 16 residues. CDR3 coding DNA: TGTGCCAGCAGTTACTCGGGTGAGGGGGCCCGGGGGGAGCAGTTCTTC. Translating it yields CASSYSGEGARGEQFF.

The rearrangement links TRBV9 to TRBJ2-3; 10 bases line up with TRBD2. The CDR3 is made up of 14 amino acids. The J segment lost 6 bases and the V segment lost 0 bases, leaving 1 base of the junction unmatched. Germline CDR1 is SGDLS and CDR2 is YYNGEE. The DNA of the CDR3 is TGTGCCAGCAGCGTAGAGCGGGGGGGGGATACGCAGTATTTT. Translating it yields CASSVERGGDTQYF.

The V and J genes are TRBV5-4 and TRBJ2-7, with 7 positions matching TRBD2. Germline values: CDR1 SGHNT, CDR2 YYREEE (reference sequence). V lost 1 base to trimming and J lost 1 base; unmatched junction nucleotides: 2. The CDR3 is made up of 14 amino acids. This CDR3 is CASSLSGGSYEQYF. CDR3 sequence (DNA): TGTGCCAGCAGCTTGTCGGGGGGATCCTACGAGCAGTACTTC.

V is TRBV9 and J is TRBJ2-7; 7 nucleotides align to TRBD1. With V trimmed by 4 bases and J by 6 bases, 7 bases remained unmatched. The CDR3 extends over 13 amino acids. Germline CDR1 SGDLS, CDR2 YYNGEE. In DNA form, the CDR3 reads TGTGCCAGCAGCATTCCGGGACAGAGCGAGCAGTACTTC. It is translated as CASSIPGQSEQYF.

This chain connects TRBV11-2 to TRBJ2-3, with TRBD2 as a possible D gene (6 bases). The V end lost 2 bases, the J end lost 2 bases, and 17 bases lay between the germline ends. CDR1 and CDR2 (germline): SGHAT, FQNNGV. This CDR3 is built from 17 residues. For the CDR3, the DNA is TGTGCCAGCAGCTTAATCGGTTCAGGGAGGCACACAGATACGCAGTATTTT. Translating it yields CASSLIGSGRHTDTQYF.